Listed below are T cell receptor beta chains from one sample, sequenced in a study of cytomegalovirus exposure and HLA in healthy donors. The assay was immunoSEQ multiplex PCR, and TCRdb's table has in-frame clones only and misses some. This sample carries over 100,000 clones, 82% of them seen once, and the ten largest clones take 8.1%. The sample taken for sequencing was PBMCs. The source is a woman aged 45-59 years in good health and CMV-seropositive. Both conserved end residues are part of each CDR3. A D gene is named only where the DNA matches it firmly. Expanded clones are given a class, and other clones once, few, many or no size at all.

>TRBV19|-|TRBJ1-4|-
TGTGCCAGTAGTAGGATCGACAGGTCTAATGAAAAACTGTTTTTT
CASSRIDRSNEKLFF
>TRBV28|-|TRBJ1-2|-
TGTGCCAGCAGTTTGACAGAGCTTGCGTTTGGCTACACCTTC
CASSLTELAFGYTF
>TRBV14|-|TRBJ2-7|-
TGTGCCAGCGGAACCCAGGGGTACGAGCAGTACTTC
CASGTQGYEQYF
>TRBV19|-|TRBJ1-6|-
TGTGCCAGTAGCGAAGCGGGACATTTGAATTCACCCCTCCACTTT
CASSEAGHLNSPLHF
>TRBV7-8|-|TRBJ2-7|-
TGTGCCTGCGGGGACGAAGGCTACGAGCAGTACTTC
CACGDEGYEQYF
>TRBV2|TRBD1|TRBJ2-3|-
TGTGCCAGCAGTGAAGCTTGGACAGGGAGCACAGATACGCAGTATTTT
CASSEAWTGSTDTQYF
>TRBV5-1|-|TRBJ1-5|once
TGCGCCAGCAGCTCCACCGGGAATCAGCCCCAGCATTTT
CASSSTGNQPQHF
>TRBV6-5|-|TRBJ1-5|-
TGTGCCAGCAGTTACTCCGAGGGTGGAGAGGCCCAGCATTTT
CASSYSEGGEAQHF
>TRBV7-9|-|TRBJ1-3|once
TGTGCCAGCAGCTTCGCAGGGACTGGAAACACCATATATTTT
CASSFAGTGNTIYF
>TRBV6-1|-|TRBJ1-5|-
TGTGCCAGCACGGACAGTTTCAATCAGCCCCAGCATTTT
CASTDSFNQPQHF
>TRBV19|-|TRBJ1-2|-
TGTGCCAGTAGTATAGCACGGTATCAAATCTATGGCTACACCTTC
CASSIARYQIYGYTF
>TRBV6-1|-|TRBJ2-1|-
TGTGCCAGCAGTGAAAGAAGGGGTACAGTGCAGTTCTTC
CASSERRGTVQFF
>TRBV29-1|TRBD1|TRBJ2-5|-
TGCAGCGTTGTGGGGGGCAGGGACAGGGCAGAGACCCAGTACTTC
CSVVGGRDRAETQYF
>TRBV5-1|-|TRBJ1-4|-
TGCGCCAGCAGCTTGGTAACAGCTGCAACTAATGAAAAACTGTTTTTT
CASSLVTAATNEKLFF
>TRBV5-1|TRBD2|TRBJ2-1|-
TGCGCCAGCAGATTAGGACTAGCGGGTAATGAGCAGTTCTTC
CASRLGLAGNEQFF
>TRBV7-9|-|TRBJ1-1|few
TGTGCCAGCAGCTTAGTCTCCGGGGTCCCGAGCACTGAAGCTTTCTTT
CASSLVSGVPSTEAFF
>TRBV5-6|TRBD1|TRBJ1-1|once
TGTGCCAGCAGCCTCACAGGGGGCCTAATGGGGGCTGAAGCTTTCTTT
CASSLTGGLMGAEAFF